The rows below give T cell receptor beta chains drawn from one sample of a study of Ad26.COV2.S vaccination and SARS-CoV-2 variants. Data came from immunoSEQ multiplex PCR; TCRdb stores just in-frame clones and leaves some out. The table has approximately 90,000 clones, less than 85% seen once. The source material was peripheral blood, sampled after recovery from COVID-19. Every receptor here comes from a human donor who had recovered from COVID-19. Each CDR3 is given with its conserved first and last residue. The D gene is left open where the match is weak. Clone size, where shown, is once, few, many, or a class for clones that have expanded.

v_gene	j_gene	abundance	d_gene	CDR3aa	CDR3nt
TRBV7-9	TRBJ2-1	NA	TRBD2	CASSFFGSGTSGSDEQFF	TGTGCCAGCAGCTTCTTTGGGTCCGGGACTAGCGGGAGTGATGAGCAGTTCTTC
TRBV7-9	TRBJ1-4	NA	TRBD1	CASSSPGQGGKKLFF	TGTGCCAGCAGCTCACCGGGACAGGGAGGGAAAAAACTGTTTTTT
TRBV4-3	TRBJ2-3	NA	TRBD2	CASSQGSSGRGDTQYF	TGCGCCAGCAGCCAAGGATCTAGCGGGAGAGGGGATACGCAGTATTTT
TRBV6-6	TRBJ2-3	NA	TRBD2	CASRPGTSKDTQYF	TGTGCCAGCAGGCCCGGGACTAGCAAAGATACGCAGTATTTT
TRBV11-3	TRBJ2-7	NA	TRBD2	CASSLGGVLAGLNEQYF	TGTGCCAGCAGCTTAGGGGGGGTGCTAGCGGGACTCAACGAGCAGTACTTC
TRBV19	TRBJ1-5	NA	TRBD1	CASSQNKGGASNQPQHF	TGTGCCAGTAGTCAAAACAAAGGGGGCGCGAGCAATCAGCCCCAGCATTTT
TRBV21-1	TRBJ2-7	NA	NA	CASSKLEGQVVAYEQYF	TGTGCCAGCAGCAAATTAGAGGGACAGGTAGTGGCCTACGAGCAGTACTTC
TRBV7-2	TRBJ2-2	NA	TRBD2	CASSLRSGGNTGELFF	TGTGCCAGCAGCTTGAGGAGCGGGGGGAACACCGGGGAGCTGTTTTTT
TRBV28	TRBJ2-7	few	TRBD2	CASSSLQRELPHEQYF	TGTGCCAGCAGTTCCCTCCAGCGGGAGCTCCCCCACGAGCAGTACTTC
TRBV5-4	TRBJ1-2	NA	NA	CASRQTLSNYGYTF	TGTGCTAGCAGACAAACCCTCTCTAACTATGGCTACACCTTC
TRBV20-1	TRBJ1-5	NA	NA	CSANDRGQPQHF	TGCAGTGCTAATGATCGAGGGCAGCCCCAGCATTTT
TRBV27	TRBJ2-5	NA	NA	CASSPPGGVRTQYF	TGTGCCAGCAGCCCTCCCGGCGGGGTGAGGACCCAGTACTTC
TRBV5-4	TRBJ1-5	NA	TRBD1	CASSQGTGEHQPQHF	TGTGCCAGCAGCCAAGGGACAGGGGAACATCAGCCCCAGCATTTT
TRBV3-1/TRBV3-2	TRBJ2-6	NA	NA	CASSHRVSISGANVLTF	TGTGCCAGCAGCCACCGGGTTTCCATCTCTGGGGCCAACGTCCTGACTTTC
TRBV7-3	TRBJ2-2	NA	NA	CASSYDRTGELFF	TGTGCCAGCAGCTATGACAGGACCGGGGAGCTGTTTTTT
TRBV7-2	TRBJ1-2	few	NA	CASSLASREDGYTF	TGTGCCAGCAGCTTAGCGAGCAGGGAAGATGGCTACACCTTC
TRBV11-3	TRBJ1-1	NA	NA	CASSATQGAAFF	TGTGCCAGCAGCGCCACACAGGGAGCAGCTTTCTTT
TRBV6-2/TRBV6-3	TRBJ2-7	NA	TRBD2	CASSYLSAGAGEQYF	TGTGCCAGCAGTTACCTGTCGGCGGGAGCAGGGGAGCAGTACTTC
TRBV28	TRBJ1-5	few	NA	CASRPGQFHQPQHF	TGTGCCAGCAGGCCCGGACAGTTTCATCAGCCCCAGCATTTT
TRBV2	TRBJ2-1	NA	NA	CASRVRPYSNNEQFF	TGTGCCAGCAGAGTCCGGCCTTATTCTAACAATGAGCAGTTCTTC
TRBV24-1	TRBJ2-7	NA	NA	CATSDLYEQYF	TGTGCCACCAGTGATTTATACGAGCAGTACTTC
TRBV24-1	TRBJ2-1	NA	TRBD2	CATSGRGRGPSVHEQFF	TGTGCCACCAGTGGCCGCGGGAGGGGTCCATCGGTTCATGAGCAGTTCTTC
TRBV4-3	TRBJ2-1	NA	TRBD2	CASSQAMETSGRFDEQFF	TGCGCCAGCAGCCAAGCTATGGAGACTAGCGGGAGGTTCGATGAGCAGTTCTTC